This TCR beta chain stems from a study of shared clonotypes between healthy human individuals. Whole-study findings and limits: Only blood samples were collected, and tissue repertoires likely differ.

The data were produced by immunoSEQ multiplex PCR, yet TCRdb's version contains in-frame clones alone and is incomplete. The top ten hold approximately 0.4% of the sample, which has 2.3 million or so clones, over 90% seen once. Regarding this clone: Its specificity is not known.

The specimen was naive CD4+ T cells from PBMCs. Stated subset: CD45RA+ positively selected. The receptor's source is a young man in good health. Some clones in this sample may be carry-over from other donors' samples.

CDR3: CASSPGWGPGTEAFF. DNA for the CDR3: TGCGCCAGCAGCCCCGGCTGGGGTCCGGGAACTGAAGCTTTCTTT. The chain links TRBV4-1 to TRBJ1-1; D is uncertain. With 4 bases removed from V and 5 bases from J, the gap between germline ends came to 17 bases. CDR1 MGHRA and CDR2 YSYEKL come from the germline V gene. The CDR3 length is 15 residues.